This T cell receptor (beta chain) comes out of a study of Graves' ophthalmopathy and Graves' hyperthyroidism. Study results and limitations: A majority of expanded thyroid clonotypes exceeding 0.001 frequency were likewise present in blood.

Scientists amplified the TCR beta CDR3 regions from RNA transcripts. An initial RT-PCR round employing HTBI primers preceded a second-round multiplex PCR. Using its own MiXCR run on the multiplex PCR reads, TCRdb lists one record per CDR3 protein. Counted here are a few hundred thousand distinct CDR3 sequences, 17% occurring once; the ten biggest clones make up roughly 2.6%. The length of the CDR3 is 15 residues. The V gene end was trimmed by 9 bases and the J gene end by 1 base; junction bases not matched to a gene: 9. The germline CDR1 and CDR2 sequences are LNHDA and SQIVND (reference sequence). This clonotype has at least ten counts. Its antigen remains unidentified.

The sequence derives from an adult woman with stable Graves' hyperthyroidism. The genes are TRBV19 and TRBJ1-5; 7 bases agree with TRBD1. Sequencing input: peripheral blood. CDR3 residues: CASAEGARSNQPQHF. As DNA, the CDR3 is TGTGCCAGCGCGGAGGGGGCACGAAGCAATCAGCCCCAGCATTTT.